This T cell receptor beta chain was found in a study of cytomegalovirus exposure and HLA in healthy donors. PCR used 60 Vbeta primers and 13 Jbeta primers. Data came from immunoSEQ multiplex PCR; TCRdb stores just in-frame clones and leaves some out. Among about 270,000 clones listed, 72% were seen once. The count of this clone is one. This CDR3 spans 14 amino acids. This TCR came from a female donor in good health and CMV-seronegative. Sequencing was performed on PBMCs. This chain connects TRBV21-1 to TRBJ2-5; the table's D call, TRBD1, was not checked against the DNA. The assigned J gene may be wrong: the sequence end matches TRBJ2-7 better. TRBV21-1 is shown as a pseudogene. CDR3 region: CASLGACGVYEQYF. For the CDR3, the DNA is TGTGCCAGCCTTGGGGCGTGTGGAGTCTACGAGCAGTACTTC.